This entry lists 18 T cell receptor beta chains sequenced from one sample in a study of shared clonotypes between healthy human individuals. Some clones are missing from TCRdb's copy, which holds only in-frame ones; the method was immunoSEQ multiplex PCR. The sample contains roughly 1,600,000 clones, just under 99% of which appear only once. What was sequenced was naive CD4+ T cells sorted from blood. Documented subset: CD45RA+ positively selected. All receptors derive from a young man in good health.

The J gene is TRBJ2-7, the V gene TRBV10-3; D ambiguous. The CDR3 has 16 amino acids. Trimming pared 0 bases from V and 3 bases from J, leaving 15 bases between. Germline V gene sequence: CDR1 ENHRY, CDR2 SYGVKD. The CDR3 DNA reads TGTGCCATCAGTGAGTCCGGCACCAACCGATTCTACGAGCAGTACTTC. Its translation is CAISESGTNRFYEQYF.

This clone was counted a few times. The chain combines TRBV30 with TRBJ2-7; 7 nucleotides line up with TRBD1. The CDR3 length is 12 residues. CDR1 is GTSNPN, CDR2 SVGIG, per germline (reference sequence). V trimming: 2 bases; J trimming: 6 bases; junction bases outside the gene matches: 4. CDR3 DNA: TGTGCCTGGAGTCCGACAGGGTTCGAGCAGTACTTC. Encoded protein: CAWSPTGFEQYF. The full variable domain, its missing parts supplied by reference TRBV30 and TRBJ2-7, is SQTIHQWPATLVQPVGSPLSLECTVEGTSNPNLYWYRQAAGRGLQLLFYSVGIGQISSEVPQNLSASRPQDRQFILSSKKLLLSDSGFYLCAWSPTGFEQYFGPGTRLTVT.

Comment on this clone: This CDR3 is also generated by other DNA sequences in the sample. The chain joins TRBV9 to TRBJ2-1, with D unclear. There are 13 residues in the CDR3. Trimming left V 0 bases short and J 3 bases short, with 4 bases between. Germline V lookup: CDR1 SGDLS, CDR2 YYNGEE. CDR3: CASSVEGYNEQFF. CDR3 DNA: TGTGCCAGCAGCGTAGAAGGCTACAATGAGCAGTTCTTC.

The chain uses TRBV18 and TRBJ2-7; D is possibly TRBD1 (5 bases). Trimming stripped 8 bases from V and 6 bases from J, with 14 bases between. The CDR3 is made up of 12 amino acids. The V gene's germline CDR1 is KGHSH and CDR2 LQKENI. The CDR3 loop reads CASPFQGVEQYF. The DNA for the CDR3 is TGTGCCAGCCCATTCCAAGGGGTCGAGCAGTACTTC.

The rearrangement uses TRBV9 and TRBJ2-5, with 8 bases that match TRBD2. The CDR3 is made up of 15 amino acids. CDR1 SGDLS and CDR2 YYNGEE come from the germline V gene. Trimming at V came to 0 bases and at J to 4 bases, leaving 5 bases not matched to a gene. The CDR3 nucleotides read TGTGCCAGCAGCGTAGAAGGGACTAGTGTAGAGACCCAGTACTTC. Amino acids: CASSVEGTSVETQYF.

This clone was seen only once. The chain is built from TRBV5-6 and TRBJ2-7; either TRBD1 or TRBD2 may supply D (5 bases each). CDR1 is SGHDT and CDR2 is YYEEEE in the germline V gene. Deletions cut 5 bases from V and 0 bases from J, with 12 bases between. The CDR3 loop spans 14 amino acids. CDR3 in DNA: TGTGCCAGCAGGAAGACCGGGACCTCCTACGAGCAGTACTTC. It specifies CASRKTGTSYEQYF.

The chain uses TRBV4-3 and TRBJ1-2; D gene unclear. The CDR3 loop spans 14 amino acids. In germline, CDR1 is LGHNA, CDR2 YSLEER. The ends were cut back, 0 bases at V and 5 bases at J, with 10 bases in the middle. As DNA, the CDR3 is TGCGCCAGCAGCCAAGATACGGGCCTATATGGCTACACCTTC. Its protein is CASSQDTGLYGYTF.

The chain combines TRBV10-3 with TRBJ1-3; D ambiguous. Trimming left V 4 bases short and J 0 bases short, with 10 bases between. The CDR3 runs to 15 residues. CDR1 and CDR2 from the germline V gene are ENHRY and SYGVKD. The CDR3 DNA sequence: TGTGCCATCAGTGCGACCGGGGACTCTGGAAACACCATATATTTT. Amino acids: CAISATGDSGNTIYF.

CDR3 bases: TGTGCCAGCAGTCGCACCGGAGGGACTGGCTACAATGAGCAGTTCTTC. Its translation: CASSRTGGTGYNEQFF. V usage is TRBV6-6 and J usage is TRBJ2-1; D possibly corresponds to TRBD2 (6 bases). Per the germline V gene, CDR1 is MNHNY and CDR2 is SVGAGI (reference sequence). The CDR3 runs 16 residues. Trimming stripped 5 bases from V and 3 bases from J, with 17 bases between.

The rearrangement uses TRBV11-3 and TRBJ2-2; TRBD1 is a possible D gene (6 bases). This CDR3 spans 15 amino acids. Trimming removed 4 bases at V and 0 bases at J, with 9 bases between. The germline V gene encodes CDR1 SGHNT and CDR2 YENEEA. The CDR3: CASSSKGANTGELFF. The CDR3 DNA is TGTGCCAGCAGCTCTAAGGGGGCGAACACCGGGGAGCTGTTTTTT.

The chain links TRBV6-5 to TRBJ2-5, with D possibly matching TRBD1 (5 bases). Trimming shortened V by 4 bases and J by 5 bases, and 17 bases separated the two germline ends. From germline, CDR1 is MNHEY and CDR2 SVGAGI. The CDR3 has 15 residues. This chain's CDR3 is CASSSSEYQGETQYF. The CDR3 nucleotides read TGTGCCAGCAGTTCTTCAGAATATCAGGGCGAGACCCAGTACTTC.

In this sample, this clone turned up once. The rearrangement uses TRBV5-6 and TRBJ2-7; possible D gene TRBD2, 5 bases. The germline V gene has CDR1 SGHDT and CDR2 YYEEEE. The V end was cut by 6 bases, the J end by 3 bases, with 16 bases between. The CDR3 runs to 14 residues. The CDR3 here is CASIGVGRGYEQYF. CDR3 nucleotide sequence: TGTGCCAGCATTGGTGTGGGGAGAGGCTACGAGCAGTACTTC.

The rearrangement uses TRBV30 and TRBJ1-2, with a tentative D call TRBD1 (5 bases). From germline, CDR1 is GTSNPN and CDR2 SVGIG (reference sequence). V lost 6 bases and J 4 bases, leaving 6 bases between the germline ends. The CDR3 is 10 amino acids. CDR3 DNA: TGTGCCTGCGGGGCCTATGGCTACACCTTC. This gives the protein CACGAYGYTF.

As DNA, the CDR3 is TGTGCCTGGAGTGACGGGGGGGGGCCTAAGAATAGGCCCCAGCATTTT. Translation gives CAWSDGGGPKNRPQHF. The V and J genes are TRBV30 and TRBJ1-5, with D perhaps matching TRBD1 (6 bases). V lost 1 base and J 9 bases, leaving 22 bases between the germline ends. CDR3 length: 16 amino acids. Germline loops: CDR1 GTSNPN, CDR2 SVGIG (reference sequence).

The rearrangement joins TRBV5-1 to TRBJ2-5, with TRBD2 matching over 9 bases. This CDR3 is built from 15 residues. V shed 3 bases and J 4 bases; nucleotides not matched to a gene: 7. Per the germline V gene, CDR1 is SGHRS and CDR2 is YFSETQ. The CDR3 sequence: CASSSEGLARETQYF. In nucleotides, the CDR3 is TGCGCCAGCAGCTCCGAAGGACTAGCGCGAGAGACCCAGTACTTC.

This rearrangement joins TRBV6-4 to TRBJ1-4; D is undetermined. V gave up 8 bases and J gave up 13 bases, with 5 bases separating them. The CDR3 has 8 residues. Per germline, CDR1 MRHNA and CDR2 SNTAGT. The CDR3 sequence: CASPALFF. The CDR3 DNA follows: TGTGCCAGCCCCGCACTGTTTTTT.

The chain has TRBV10-1 and TRBJ1-4, with D unclear. CDR1 and CDR2 (germline): WNHNN, SYGVQD (reference sequence). Deletions cut 0 bases from V and 5 bases from J, with 13 bases between. The CDR3 has 16 amino acids. The CDR3 DNA reads as TGCGCCAGCAGTGAGTCCGGAAGGCGCCCCAATGAAAAACTGTTTTTT. Its translation: CASSESGRRPNEKLFF.

Note on this clone: This sample also contains other DNA sequences that code for the same CDR3. This chain uses TRBV6-5 with TRBJ1-4; D unresolved. CDR3 length: 14 amino acids. CDR1 MNHEY and CDR2 SVGAGI come from the germline V gene. Trimming cost V 4 bases and J 0 bases, with 6 bases left between them. CDR3 in amino acids: CASSSGATNEKLFF. CDR3 sequence (DNA): TGTGCCAGCAGTTCAGGTGCAACTAATGAAAAACTGTTTTTT.